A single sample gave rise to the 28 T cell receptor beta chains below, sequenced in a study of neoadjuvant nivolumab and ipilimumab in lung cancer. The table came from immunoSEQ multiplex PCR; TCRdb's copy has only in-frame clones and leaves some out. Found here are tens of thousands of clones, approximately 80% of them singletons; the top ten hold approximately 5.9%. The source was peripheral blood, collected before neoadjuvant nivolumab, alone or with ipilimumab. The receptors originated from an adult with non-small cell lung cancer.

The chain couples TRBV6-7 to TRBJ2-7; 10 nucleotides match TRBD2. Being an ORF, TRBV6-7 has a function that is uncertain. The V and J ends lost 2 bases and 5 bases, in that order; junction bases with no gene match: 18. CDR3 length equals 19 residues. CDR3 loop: CASSYVCSNSGGAEDEQYF. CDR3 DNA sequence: TGTGCCAGCAGTTACGTATGCAGTAACAGCGGGGGGGCAGAGGACGAGCAGTACTTC.

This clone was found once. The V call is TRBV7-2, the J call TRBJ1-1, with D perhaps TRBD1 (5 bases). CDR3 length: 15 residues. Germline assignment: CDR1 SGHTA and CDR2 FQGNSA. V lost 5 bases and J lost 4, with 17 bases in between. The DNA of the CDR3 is TGTGCCAGCAGCCGTTTCCAGGGTGTCGCCACTGAAGCTTTCTTT. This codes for CASSRFQGVATEAFF.

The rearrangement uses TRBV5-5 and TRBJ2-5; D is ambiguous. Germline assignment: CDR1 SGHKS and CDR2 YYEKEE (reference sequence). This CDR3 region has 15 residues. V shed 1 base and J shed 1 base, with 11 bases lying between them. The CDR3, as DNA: TGTGCCAGCAGCTTGATGGGATCCGCCCAAGAGACCCAGTACTTC. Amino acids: CASSLMGSAQETQYF.

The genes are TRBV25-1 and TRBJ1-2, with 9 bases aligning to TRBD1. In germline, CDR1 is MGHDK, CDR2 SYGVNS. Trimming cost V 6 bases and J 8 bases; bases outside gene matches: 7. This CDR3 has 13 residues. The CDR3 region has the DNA TGTGCCAGCAGATTACAGGGGGCTGGCGGCTACACCTTC. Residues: CASRLQGAGGYTF.

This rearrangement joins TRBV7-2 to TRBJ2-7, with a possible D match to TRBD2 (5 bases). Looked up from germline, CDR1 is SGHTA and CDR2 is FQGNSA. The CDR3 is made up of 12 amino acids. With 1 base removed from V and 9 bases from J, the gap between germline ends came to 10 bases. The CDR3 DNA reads TGTGCCAGCAGCTTAGAACTAGGAGTGCAGTACTTC. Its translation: CASSLELGVQYF. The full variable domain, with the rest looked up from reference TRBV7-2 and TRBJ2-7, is GAGVSQSPSNKVTEKGKDVELRCDPISGHTALYWYRQSLGQGLEFLIYFQGNSAPDKSGLPSDRFSAERTGGSVSTLTIQRTQQEDSAVYLCASSLELGVQYFGPGTRLTVT.

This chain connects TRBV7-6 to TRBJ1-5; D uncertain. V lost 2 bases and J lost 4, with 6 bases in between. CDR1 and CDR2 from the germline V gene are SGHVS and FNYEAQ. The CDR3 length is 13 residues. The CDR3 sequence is CASSLQENQPQHF. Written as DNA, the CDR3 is TGTGCCAGCAGCTTACAAGAAAATCAGCCCCAGCATTTT.

The CDR3 spells CSVQATPNTEAFF. The CDR3 region has the DNA TGCAGCGTCCAGGCTACTCCGAACACTGAAGCTTTCTTT. The chain links TRBV29-1 to TRBJ1-1; D ambiguous. Deletions cut 6 bases from V and 1 base from J, with 12 bases between. The germline gives CDR1 SQVTM, CDR2 ANQGSEA. This CDR3 region has 13 residues.

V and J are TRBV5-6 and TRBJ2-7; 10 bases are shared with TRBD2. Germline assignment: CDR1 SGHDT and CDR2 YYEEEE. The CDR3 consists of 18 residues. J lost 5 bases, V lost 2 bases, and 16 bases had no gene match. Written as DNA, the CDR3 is TGTGCCAGCAGCTTTCAGACTAGCGGGCGGCGCAGGGGCCACGAGCAGTACTTC. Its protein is CASSFQTSGRRRGHEQYF.

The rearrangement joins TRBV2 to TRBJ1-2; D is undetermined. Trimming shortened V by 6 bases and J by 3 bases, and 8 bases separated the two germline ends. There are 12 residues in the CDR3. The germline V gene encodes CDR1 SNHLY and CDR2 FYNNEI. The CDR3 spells CASRRPDYGYTF. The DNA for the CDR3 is TGTGCCAGCAGGCGCCCGGACTATGGCTACACCTTC.

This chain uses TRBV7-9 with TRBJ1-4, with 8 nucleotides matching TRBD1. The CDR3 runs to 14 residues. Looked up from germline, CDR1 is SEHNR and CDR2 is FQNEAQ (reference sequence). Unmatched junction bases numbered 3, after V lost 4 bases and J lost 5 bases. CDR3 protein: CASSSGGANEKLFF. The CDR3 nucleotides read TGTGCCAGCAGCTCAGGGGGCGCGAATGAAAAACTGTTTTTT.

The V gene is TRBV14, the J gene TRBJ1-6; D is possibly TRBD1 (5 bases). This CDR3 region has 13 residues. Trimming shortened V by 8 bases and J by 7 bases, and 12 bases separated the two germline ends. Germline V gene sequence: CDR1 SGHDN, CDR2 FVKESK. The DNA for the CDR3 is TGTGCCAGCCGGCGGGGGAGGAATTCACCCCTCCACTTT. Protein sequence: CASRRGRNSPLHF.

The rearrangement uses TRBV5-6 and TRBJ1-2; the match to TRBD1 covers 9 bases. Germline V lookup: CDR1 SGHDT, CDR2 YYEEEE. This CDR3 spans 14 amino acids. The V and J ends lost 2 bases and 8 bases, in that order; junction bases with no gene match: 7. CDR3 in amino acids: CASSLPGQGFGYTF. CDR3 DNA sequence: TGTGCCAGCAGCTTACCGGGACAGGGATTCGGCTACACCTTC.

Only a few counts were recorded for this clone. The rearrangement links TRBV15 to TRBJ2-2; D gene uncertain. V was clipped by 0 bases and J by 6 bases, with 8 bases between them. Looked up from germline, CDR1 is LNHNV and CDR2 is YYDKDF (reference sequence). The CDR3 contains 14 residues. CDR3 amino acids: CATSRDKQPGELFF. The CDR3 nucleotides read TGTGCCACCAGCAGAGATAAGCAGCCCGGGGAGCTGTTTTTT.

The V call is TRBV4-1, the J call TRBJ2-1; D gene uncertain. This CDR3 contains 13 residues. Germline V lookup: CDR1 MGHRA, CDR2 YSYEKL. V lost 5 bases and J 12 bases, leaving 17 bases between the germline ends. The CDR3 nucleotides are TGCGCCAGCAGCTCTTTAAGTAGCAAGGCGCAGTTCTTC. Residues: CASSSLSSKAQFF.

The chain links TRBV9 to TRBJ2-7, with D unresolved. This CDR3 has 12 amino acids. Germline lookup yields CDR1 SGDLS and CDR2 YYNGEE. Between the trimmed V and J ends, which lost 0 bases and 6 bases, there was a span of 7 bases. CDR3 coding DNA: TGTGCCAGCAGCGTAGGGATTGGCGAGCAGTACTTC. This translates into CASSVGIGEQYF.

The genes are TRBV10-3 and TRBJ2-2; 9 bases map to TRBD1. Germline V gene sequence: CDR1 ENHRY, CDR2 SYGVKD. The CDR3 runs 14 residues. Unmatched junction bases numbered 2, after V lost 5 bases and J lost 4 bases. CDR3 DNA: TGTGCCATCAGTCCGGACAGGGGCACCGGGGAGCTGTTTTTT. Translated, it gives CAISPDRGTGELFF.

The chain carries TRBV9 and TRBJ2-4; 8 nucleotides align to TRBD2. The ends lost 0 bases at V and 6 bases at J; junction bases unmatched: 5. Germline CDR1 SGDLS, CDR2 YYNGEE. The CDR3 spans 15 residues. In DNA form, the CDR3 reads TGTGCCAGCAGCGTAGGCGGGGGGCCAGGAAACATTCAGTACTTC. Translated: CASSVGGGPGNIQYF.

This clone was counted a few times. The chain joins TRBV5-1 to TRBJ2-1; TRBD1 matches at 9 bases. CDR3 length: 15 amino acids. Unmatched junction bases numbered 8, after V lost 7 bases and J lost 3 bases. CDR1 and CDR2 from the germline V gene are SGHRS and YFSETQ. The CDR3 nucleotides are TGCGCCAGCGGCCAGGGGGACAGGGACTACAATGAGCAGTTCTTC. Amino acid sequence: CASGQGDRDYNEQFF.

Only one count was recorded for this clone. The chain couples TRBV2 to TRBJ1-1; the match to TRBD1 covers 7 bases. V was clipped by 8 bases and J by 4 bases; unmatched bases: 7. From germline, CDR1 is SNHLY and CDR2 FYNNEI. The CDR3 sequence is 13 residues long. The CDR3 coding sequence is TGTGCCAGCCTGACAGGGTTAGTCACTGAAGCTTTCTTT. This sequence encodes CASLTGLVTEAFF.

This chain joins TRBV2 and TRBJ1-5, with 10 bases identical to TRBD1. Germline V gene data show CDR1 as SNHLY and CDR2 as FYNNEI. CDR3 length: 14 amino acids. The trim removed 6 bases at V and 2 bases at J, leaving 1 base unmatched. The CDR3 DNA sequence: TGTGCCAGCAGAGGGACAGGGGGCAATCAGCCCCAGCATTTT. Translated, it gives CASRGTGGNQPQHF.

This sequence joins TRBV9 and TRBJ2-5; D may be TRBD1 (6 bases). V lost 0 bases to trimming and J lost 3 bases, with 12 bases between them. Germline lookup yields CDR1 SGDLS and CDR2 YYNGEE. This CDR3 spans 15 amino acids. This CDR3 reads CASSVVGARKETQYF. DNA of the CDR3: TGTGCCAGCAGCGTAGTGGGGGCCCGCAAAGAGACCCAGTACTTC.

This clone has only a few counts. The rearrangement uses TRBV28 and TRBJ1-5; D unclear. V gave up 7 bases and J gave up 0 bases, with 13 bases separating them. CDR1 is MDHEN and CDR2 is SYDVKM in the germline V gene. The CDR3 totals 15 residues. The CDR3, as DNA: TGTGCCAGCACCCCCTCGTTTGATAGCAATCAGCCCCAGCATTTT. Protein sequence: CASTPSFDSNQPQHF.

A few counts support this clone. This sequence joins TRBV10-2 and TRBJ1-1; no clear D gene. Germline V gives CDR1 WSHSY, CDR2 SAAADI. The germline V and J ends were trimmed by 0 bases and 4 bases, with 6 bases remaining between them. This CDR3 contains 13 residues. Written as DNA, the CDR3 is TGCGCCAGCAGTGAGTCCGCCATCACTGAAGCTTTCTTT. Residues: CASSESAITEAFF.

The CDR3 sequence: CASSRDRYQETQYF. In DNA form, the CDR3 reads TGTGCCAGCAGCCGGGACAGATACCAAGAGACCCAGTACTTC. The chain uses TRBV7-2 and TRBJ2-5, with 7 bases aligning to TRBD1. After removal of 5 bases from V and 0 bases from J, the junction contained 3 bases not matched to a gene. Per the germline V gene, CDR1 is SGHTA and CDR2 is FQGNSA. This CDR3 has 14 residues. The full variable domain, completed using reference TRBV7-2 and TRBJ2-5, is GAGVSQSPSNKVTEKGKDVELRCDPISGHTALYWYRQSLGQGLEFLIYFQGNSAPDKSGLPSDRFSAERTGGSVSTLTIQRTQQEDSAVYLCASSRDRYQETQYFGPGTRLLVL.

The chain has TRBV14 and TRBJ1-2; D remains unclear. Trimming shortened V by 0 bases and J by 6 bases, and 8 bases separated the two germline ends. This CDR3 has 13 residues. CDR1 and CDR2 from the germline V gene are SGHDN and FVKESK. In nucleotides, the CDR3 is TGTGCCAGCAGCCAAGATCCCGGAAATGGCTACACCTTC. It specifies CASSQDPGNGYTF.

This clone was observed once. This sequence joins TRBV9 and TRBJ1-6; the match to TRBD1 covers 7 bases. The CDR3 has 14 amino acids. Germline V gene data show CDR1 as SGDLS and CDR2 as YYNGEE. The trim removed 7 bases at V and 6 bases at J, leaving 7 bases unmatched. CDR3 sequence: CASALGTANSPLHF. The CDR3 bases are TGTGCCAGCGCTCTCGGGACAGCTAATTCACCCCTCCACTTT.

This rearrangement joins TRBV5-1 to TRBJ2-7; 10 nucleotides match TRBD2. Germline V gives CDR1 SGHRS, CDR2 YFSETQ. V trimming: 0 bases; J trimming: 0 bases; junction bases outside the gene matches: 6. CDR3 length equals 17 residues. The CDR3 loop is CASSLVGLAGVSYEQYF. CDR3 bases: TGCGCCAGCAGCTTGGTTGGGCTAGCGGGGGTCTCCTACGAGCAGTACTTC.

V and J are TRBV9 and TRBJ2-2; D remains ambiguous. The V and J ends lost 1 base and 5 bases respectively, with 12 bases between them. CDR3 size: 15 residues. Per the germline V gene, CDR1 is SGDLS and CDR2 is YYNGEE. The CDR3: CASSVMQNPTGELFF. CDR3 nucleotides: TGTGCCAGCAGCGTAATGCAGAACCCTACCGGGGAGCTGTTTTTT.